This T cell receptor (beta chain) is from a study of neurological immune-mediated disorders. This clonotype was observed at least ten times. The antigen is undetermined. Study-level results: Because no CDR3 amino acid sequences were shared across subjects by expanded clones, private repertoires were suggested in all groups. The greatest TCR clonal expansion appeared in HTLV-1-associated myelopathy and the smallest, falling below healthy controls, in multiple sclerosis.

TCRdb re-derived calls from the 5' RACE reads in MiXCR, one entry per CDR3 protein. The sample yields roughly 74,000 distinct CDR3 sequences, 4% to 6% seen once. The length of the CDR3 is 14 residues. Trimming left V 4 bases short and J 2 bases short, with 11 bases between. Germline loops: CDR1 SEHNR, CDR2 FQNEAQ (reference sequence). The sample was PBMCs. This TCR came from a man younger than 35 with multiple sclerosis. J is TRBJ1-1 and V is TRBV7-9, with no clear D. CDR3 nucleotide sequence: TGTGCCAGCAGCTCGAGCCAGATTAACACTGAAGCTTTCTTT. Amino acid sequence: CASSSSQINTEAFF.